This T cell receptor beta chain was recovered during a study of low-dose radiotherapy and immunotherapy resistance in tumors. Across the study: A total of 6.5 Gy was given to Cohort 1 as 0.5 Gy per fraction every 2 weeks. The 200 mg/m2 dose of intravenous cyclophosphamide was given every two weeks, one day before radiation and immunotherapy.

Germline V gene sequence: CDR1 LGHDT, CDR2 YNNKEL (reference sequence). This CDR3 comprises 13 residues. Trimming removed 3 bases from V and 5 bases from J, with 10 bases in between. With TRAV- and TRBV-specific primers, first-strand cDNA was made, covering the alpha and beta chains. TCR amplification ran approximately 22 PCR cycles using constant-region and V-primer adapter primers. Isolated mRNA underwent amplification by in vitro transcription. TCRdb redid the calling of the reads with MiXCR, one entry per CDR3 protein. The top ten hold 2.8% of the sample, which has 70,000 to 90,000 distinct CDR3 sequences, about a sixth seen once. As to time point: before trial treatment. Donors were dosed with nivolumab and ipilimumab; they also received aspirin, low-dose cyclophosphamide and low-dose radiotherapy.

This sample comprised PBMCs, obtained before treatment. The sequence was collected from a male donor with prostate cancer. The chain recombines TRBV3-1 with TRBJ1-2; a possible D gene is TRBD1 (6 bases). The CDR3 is CASSHGQGYGYTF. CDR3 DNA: TGTGCCAGCAGCCATGGTCAGGGGTATGGCTACACCTTC.